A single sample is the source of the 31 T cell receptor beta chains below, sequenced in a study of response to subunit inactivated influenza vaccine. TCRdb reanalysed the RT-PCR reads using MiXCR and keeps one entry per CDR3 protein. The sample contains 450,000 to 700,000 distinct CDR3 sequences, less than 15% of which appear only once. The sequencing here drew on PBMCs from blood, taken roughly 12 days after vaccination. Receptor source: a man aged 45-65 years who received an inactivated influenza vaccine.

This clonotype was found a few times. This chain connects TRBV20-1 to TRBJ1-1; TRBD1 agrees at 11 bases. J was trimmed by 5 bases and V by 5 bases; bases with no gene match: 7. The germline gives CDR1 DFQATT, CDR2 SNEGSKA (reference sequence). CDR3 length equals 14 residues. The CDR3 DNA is TGCAGTGCTGCTCCCGGGACAGGGGGAACTGAAGCTTTCTTT. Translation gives CSAAPGTGGTEAFF.

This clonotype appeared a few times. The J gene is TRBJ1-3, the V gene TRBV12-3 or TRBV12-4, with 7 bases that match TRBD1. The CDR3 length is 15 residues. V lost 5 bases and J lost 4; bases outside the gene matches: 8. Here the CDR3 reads CASSISTGTGNTIYF. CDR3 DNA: TGTGCCAGCAGTATCTCGACAGGGACGGGAAACACCATATATTTT.

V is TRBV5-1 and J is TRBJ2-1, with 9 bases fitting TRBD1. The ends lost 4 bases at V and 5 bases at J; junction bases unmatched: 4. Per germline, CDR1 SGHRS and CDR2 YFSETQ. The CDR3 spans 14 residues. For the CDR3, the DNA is TGCGCCAGCAGCGGAGACAGGGGGGACAATGAGCAGTTCTTC. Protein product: CASSGDRGDNEQFF.

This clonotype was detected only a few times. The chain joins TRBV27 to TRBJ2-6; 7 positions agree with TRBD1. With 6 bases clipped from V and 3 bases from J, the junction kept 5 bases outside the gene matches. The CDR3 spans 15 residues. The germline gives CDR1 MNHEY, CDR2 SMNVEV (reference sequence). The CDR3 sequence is CASSHDRVGANVLTF. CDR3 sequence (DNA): TGTGCCAGCAGCCATGACAGGGTTGGGGCCAACGTCCTGACTTTC.

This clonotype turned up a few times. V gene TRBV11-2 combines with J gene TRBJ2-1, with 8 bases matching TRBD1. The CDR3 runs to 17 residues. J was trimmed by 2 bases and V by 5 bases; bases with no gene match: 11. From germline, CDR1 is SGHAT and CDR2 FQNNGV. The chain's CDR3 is CASSRDRGTITYNEQFF. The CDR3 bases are TGTGCCAGCAGCCGAGACAGGGGAACAATTACCTACAATGAGCAGTTCTTC. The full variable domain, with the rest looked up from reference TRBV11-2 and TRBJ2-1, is EAGVAQSPRYKIIEKRQSVAFWCNPISGHATLYWYQQILGQGPKLLIQFQNNGVVDDSQLPKDRFSAERLKGVDSTLKIQPAKLEDSAVYLCASSRDRGTITYNEQFFGPGTRLTVL.

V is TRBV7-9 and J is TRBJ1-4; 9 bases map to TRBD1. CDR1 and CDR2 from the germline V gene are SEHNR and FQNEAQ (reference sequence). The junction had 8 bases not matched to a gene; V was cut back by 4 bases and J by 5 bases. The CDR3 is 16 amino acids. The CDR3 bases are TGTGCCAGCAGCTCGTATTCCGGGACAGGGAATGAAAAACTGTTTTTT. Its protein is CASSSYSGTGNEKLFF.

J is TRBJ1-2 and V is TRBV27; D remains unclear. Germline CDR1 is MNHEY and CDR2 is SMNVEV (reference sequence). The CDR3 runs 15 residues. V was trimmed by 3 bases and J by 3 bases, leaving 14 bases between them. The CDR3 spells CASSFSGSTYYGYTF. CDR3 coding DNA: TGTGCCAGCAGTTTCTCAGGTTCCACTTACTATGGCTACACCTTC.

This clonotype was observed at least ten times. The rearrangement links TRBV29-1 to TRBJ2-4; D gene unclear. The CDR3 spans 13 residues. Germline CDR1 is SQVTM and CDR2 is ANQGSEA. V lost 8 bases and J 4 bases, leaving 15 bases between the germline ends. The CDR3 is CSYTGAAKNIQYF. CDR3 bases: TGCAGCTACACGGGCGCGGCGAAAAACATTCAGTACTTC.

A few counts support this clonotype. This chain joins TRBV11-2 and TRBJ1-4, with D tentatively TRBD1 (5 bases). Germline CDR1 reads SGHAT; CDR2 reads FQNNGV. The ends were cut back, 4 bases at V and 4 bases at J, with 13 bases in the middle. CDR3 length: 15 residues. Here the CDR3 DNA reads TGTGCCAGCAGCTCTAACAGGAAGGATAATGAAAAACTGTTTTTT. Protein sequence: CASSSNRKDNEKLFF.

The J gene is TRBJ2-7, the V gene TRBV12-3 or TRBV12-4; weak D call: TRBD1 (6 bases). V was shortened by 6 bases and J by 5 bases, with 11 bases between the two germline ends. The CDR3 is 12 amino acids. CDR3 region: CASSTGFHEQYF. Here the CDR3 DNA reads TGTGCCAGCAGCACAGGGTTCCACGAGCAGTACTTC.

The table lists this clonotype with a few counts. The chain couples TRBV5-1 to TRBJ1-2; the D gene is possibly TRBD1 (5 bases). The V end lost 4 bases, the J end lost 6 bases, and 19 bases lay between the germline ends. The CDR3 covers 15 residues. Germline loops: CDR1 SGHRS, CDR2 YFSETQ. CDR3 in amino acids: CASSPGGVTGDGYTF. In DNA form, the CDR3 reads TGCGCCAGCAGCCCGGGGGGGGTCACGGGTGATGGCTACACCTTC.

In DNA, the CDR3 is TGTGCCAGCGGCTCTAGCGGGGGGGCGTACAATGAGCAGTTCTTC. It specifies CASGSSGGAYNEQFF. The chain uses TRBV5-5 and TRBJ2-1; 12 nucleotides align to TRBD2. CDR3 length equals 15 residues. V shed 7 bases, J shed 4 bases, and the junction held 6 bases outside the gene matches. Germline lookup yields CDR1 SGHKS and CDR2 YYEKEE (reference sequence). The whole variable domain, remainder taken from reference TRBV5-5 and TRBJ2-1, is DAGVTQSPTHLIKTRGQQVTLRCSPISGHKSVSWYQQVLGQGPQFIFQYYEKEERGRGNFPDRFSARQFPNYSSELNVNALLLGDSALYLCASGSSGGAYNEQFFGPGTRLTVL.

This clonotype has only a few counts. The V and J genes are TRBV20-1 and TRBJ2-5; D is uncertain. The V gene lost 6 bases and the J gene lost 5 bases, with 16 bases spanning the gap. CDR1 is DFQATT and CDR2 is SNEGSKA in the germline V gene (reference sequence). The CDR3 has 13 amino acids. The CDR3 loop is CSAQSGSRETQYF. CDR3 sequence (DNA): TGCAGTGCGCAATCGGGTTCGAGGGAGACCCAGTACTTC.

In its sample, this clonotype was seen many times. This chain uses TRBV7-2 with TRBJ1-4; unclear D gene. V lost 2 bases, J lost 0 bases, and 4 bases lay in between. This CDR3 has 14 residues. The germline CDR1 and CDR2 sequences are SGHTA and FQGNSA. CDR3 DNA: TGTGCCAGCAGCTTAACCGCAACTAATGAAAAACTGTTTTTT. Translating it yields CASSLTATNEKLFF.

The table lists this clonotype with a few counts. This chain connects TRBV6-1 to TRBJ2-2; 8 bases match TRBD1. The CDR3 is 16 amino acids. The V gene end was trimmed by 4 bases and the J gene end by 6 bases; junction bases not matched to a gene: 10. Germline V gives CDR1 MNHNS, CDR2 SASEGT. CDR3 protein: CASSARGQDSPGELFF. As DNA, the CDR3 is TGTGCCAGCAGTGCCCGGGGACAGGACTCCCCCGGGGAGCTGTTTTTT.

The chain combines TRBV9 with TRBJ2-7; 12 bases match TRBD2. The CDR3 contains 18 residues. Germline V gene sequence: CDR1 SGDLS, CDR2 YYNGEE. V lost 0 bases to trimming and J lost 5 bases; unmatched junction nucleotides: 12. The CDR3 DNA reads TGTGCCAGCAGCGTAGGTCCTAGCGGGAGGGCCGATTTCGACGAGCAGTACTTC. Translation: CASSVGPSGRADFDEQYF.

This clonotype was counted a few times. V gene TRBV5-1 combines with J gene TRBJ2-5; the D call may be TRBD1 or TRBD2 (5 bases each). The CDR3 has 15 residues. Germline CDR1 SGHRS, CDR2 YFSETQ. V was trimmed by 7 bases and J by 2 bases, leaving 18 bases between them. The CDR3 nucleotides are TGCGCCAGCCGGGGAACAGGACTTACTCAAGAGACCCAGTACTTC. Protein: CASRGTGLTQETQYF.

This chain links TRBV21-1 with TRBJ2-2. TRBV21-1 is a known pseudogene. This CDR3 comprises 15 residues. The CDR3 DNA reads TGTGCCAGCAGCAAAGACGGGGAGAACACCGGGGAGCTGTTTTTT. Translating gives CASSKDGENTGELFF.

In DNA, the CDR3 is TGTGCCAGCAGTTACAACAGGGGGCGTACCGGGGAGCTGTTTTTT. This encodes CASSYNRGRTGELFF. V is TRBV6-5 and J is TRBJ2-2; 9 bases fit TRBD1. The J segment lost 5 bases and the V segment lost 2 bases, leaving 3 bases of the junction unmatched. This CDR3 has 15 amino acids. Germline CDR1 is MNHEY and CDR2 is SVGAGI.

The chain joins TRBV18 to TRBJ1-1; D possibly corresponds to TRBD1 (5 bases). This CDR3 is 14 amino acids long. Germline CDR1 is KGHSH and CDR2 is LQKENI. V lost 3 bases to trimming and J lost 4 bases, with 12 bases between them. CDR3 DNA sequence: TGTGCCAGCTCACCCGATGGGGGGGGCACTGAAGCTTTCTTT. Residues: CASSPDGGGTEAFF.

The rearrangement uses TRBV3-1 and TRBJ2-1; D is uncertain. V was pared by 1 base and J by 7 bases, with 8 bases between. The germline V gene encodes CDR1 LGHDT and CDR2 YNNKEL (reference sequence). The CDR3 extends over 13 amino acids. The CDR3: CASSQAGWNEQFF. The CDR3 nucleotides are TGTGCCAGCAGCCAAGCGGGTTGGAATGAGCAGTTCTTC.

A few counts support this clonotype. For the CDR3, the DNA is TGCGCCAGCAGCGTCACGGGAAATGCTAACTATGGCTACACCTTC. Protein sequence: CASSVTGNANYGYTF. The chain recombines TRBV5-1 with TRBJ1-2; D is ambiguous. This CDR3 region has 15 residues. The V gene's germline CDR1 is SGHRS and CDR2 YFSETQ. The ends were cut back, 4 bases at V and 0 bases at J, with 13 bases in the middle.

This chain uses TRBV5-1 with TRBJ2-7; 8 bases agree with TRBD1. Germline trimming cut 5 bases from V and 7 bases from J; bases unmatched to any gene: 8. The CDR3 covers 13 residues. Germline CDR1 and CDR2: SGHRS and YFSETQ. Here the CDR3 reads CASSRTGSGEQYF. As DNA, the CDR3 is TGCGCCAGCAGTCGGACAGGGTCGGGGGAGCAGTACTTC. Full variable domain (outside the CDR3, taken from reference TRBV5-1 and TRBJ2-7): KAGVTQTPRYLIKTRGQQVTLSCSPISGHRSVSWYQQTPGQGLQFLFEYFSETQRNKGNFPGRFSGRQFSNSRSEMNVSTLELGDSALYLCASSRTGSGEQYFGPGTRLTVT.

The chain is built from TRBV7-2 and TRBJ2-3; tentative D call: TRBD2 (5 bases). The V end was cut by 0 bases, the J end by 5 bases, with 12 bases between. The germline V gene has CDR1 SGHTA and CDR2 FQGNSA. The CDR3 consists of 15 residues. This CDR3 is CASSLARARQDTQYF. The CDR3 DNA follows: TGTGCCAGCAGCTTAGCGCGGGCGCGACAAGATACGCAGTATTTT.

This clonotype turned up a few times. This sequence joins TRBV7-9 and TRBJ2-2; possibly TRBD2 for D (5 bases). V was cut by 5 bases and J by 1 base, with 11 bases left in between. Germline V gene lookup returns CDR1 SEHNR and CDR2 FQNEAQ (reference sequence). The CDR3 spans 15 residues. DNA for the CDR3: TGTGCCAGCAGCCCCACTACTAGGAACACCGGGGAGCTGTTTTTT. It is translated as CASSPTTRNTGELFF.

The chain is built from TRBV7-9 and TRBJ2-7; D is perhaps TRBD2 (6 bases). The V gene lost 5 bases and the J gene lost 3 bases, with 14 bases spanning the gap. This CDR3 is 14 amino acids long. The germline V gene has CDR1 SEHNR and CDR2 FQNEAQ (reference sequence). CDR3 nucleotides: TGTGCCAGCAGCCCCATGGTGGGACTCTACGAGCAGTACTTC. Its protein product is CASSPMVGLYEQYF.

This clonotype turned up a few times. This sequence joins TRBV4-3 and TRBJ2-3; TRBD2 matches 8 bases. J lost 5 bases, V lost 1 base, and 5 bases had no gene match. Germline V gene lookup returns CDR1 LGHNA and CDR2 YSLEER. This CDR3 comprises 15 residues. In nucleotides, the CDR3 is TGCGCCAGCAGCCAAGGGGGTAGCGGGGAAGATACGCAGTATTTT. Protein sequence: CASSQGGSGEDTQYF.

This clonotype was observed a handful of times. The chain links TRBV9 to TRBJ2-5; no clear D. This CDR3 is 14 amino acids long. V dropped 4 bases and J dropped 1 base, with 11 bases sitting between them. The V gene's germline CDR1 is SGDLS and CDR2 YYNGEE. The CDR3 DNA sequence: TGTGCCAGCAGCCGATCCCCGGGCCAAGAGACCCAGTACTTC. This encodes CASSRSPGQETQYF.

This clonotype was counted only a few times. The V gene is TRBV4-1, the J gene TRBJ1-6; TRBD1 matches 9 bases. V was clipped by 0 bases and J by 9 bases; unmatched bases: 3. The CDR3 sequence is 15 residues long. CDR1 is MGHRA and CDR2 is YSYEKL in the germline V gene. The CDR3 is CASSQEGTGSSPLHF. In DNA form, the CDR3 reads TGCGCCAGCAGCCAAGAGGGGACAGGGAGTTCACCCCTCCACTTT.

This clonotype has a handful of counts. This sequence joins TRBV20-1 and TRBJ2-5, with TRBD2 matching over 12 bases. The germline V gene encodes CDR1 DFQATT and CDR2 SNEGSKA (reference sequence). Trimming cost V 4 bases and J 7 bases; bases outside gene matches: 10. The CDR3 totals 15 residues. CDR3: CSAKLAGGRLGTQYF. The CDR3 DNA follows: TGCAGTGCTAAACTAGCGGGGGGACGTCTTGGGACCCAGTACTTC.

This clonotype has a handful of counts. The DNA for the CDR3 is TGTGCCAGCGCTGGGGGGACCTCGCGCTCTGGGGCCAACGTCCTGACTTTC. Translated, it gives CASAGGTSRSGANVLTF. The rearrangement uses TRBV12-3 or TRBV12-4 and TRBJ2-6; possible D gene TRBD2, 6 bases. Trimming took 8 bases from V and 0 from J, leaving 17 bases between them. This CDR3 contains 17 residues.